The 6 T cell receptor beta chains listed next were all sequenced from one sample in a study of shared clonotypes between healthy human individuals. Data came from immunoSEQ multiplex PCR; TCRdb stores just in-frame clones and leaves some out. This sample has around 700,000 clones, with 92% found just once. Terminally differentiated effector memory CD45RA+ cells were excluded by CCR7 positive selection of CD45RO-negative cells. Sequencing was performed on naive CD8+ T cells sorted from blood. The receptor set was obtained from a man aged 25 to 40 in good health.

The rearrangement uses TRBV7-9 and TRBJ2-7; no clear D gene. This CDR3 spans 17 amino acids. CDR1 and CDR2 (germline): SEHNR, FQNEAQ (reference sequence). V was clipped by 2 bases and J by 0 bases, with 17 bases between them. CDR3 sequence: CASSLPPRRLSSYEQYF. The CDR3 DNA follows: TGTGCCAGCAGCTTACCCCCAAGGAGACTGAGCTCCTACGAGCAGTACTTC.

Comments on this clone: This same CDR3 is encoded by further DNA sequences in the sample. V usage is TRBV11-2 and J usage is TRBJ1-1, with a tentative D call TRBD1 (5 bases). From germline, CDR1 is SGHAT and CDR2 FQNNGV. V was cut by 1 base and J by 0 bases, with 9 bases left in between. This CDR3 region has 15 residues. CDR3: CASSLAGRLNTEAFF. CDR3 in DNA: TGTGCCAGCAGCTTAGCGGGACGGTTGAACACTGAAGCTTTCTTT.

To note about this clone: Mismatch with germline at one junction end may stem from a read error. V usage is TRBV6-4 and J usage is TRBJ2-1; D tentatively fits TRBD1 or TRBD2 (5 bases each). Looked up from germline, CDR1 is MRHNA and CDR2 is SNTAGT. The CDR3 consists of 16 residues. CDR3 sequence: CTSSLTPGRSYNEQFF. The CDR3 DNA is TGTACCAGCAGTCTCACCCCGGGACGATCCTACAATGAGCAGTTCTTC.

The chain uses TRBV27 and TRBJ2-3, with D maybe TRBD2 (6 bases). The CDR3 extends over 15 amino acids. Per the germline V gene, CDR1 is MNHEY and CDR2 is SMNVEV (reference sequence). V lost 3 bases and J 0 bases, leaving 10 bases between the germline ends. As DNA, the CDR3 is TGTGCCAGCAGTTTGGCGGGGCTCAGCACAGATACGCAGTATTTT. Residues: CASSLAGLSTDTQYF.

The J gene is TRBJ2-2, the V gene TRBV16, with unresolved D. CDR1 is KGHSY and CDR2 is FQNENV in the germline V gene. This CDR3 comprises 12 residues. Trimming removed 4 bases at V and 6 bases at J, with 6 bases between. In nucleotides, the CDR3 is TGTGCCAGCAGCCTGTCTGCCGGGGAGCTGTTTTTT. Its translation: CASSLSAGELFF.

The chain has TRBV4-1 and TRBJ2-3; D not resolved. This CDR3 contains 14 residues. Trimming stripped 1 base from V and 6 bases from J, with 11 bases between. Germline CDR1 and CDR2: MGHRA and YSYEKL. CDR3: CASSQVTGWDTQYF. The CDR3, as DNA: TGCGCCAGCAGCCAAGTGACTGGTTGGGATACGCAGTATTTT.